This entry lists 23 T cell receptor beta chains sequenced from one sample in a study of T-cell memory formation after mild COVID-19 (dated by TCRdb to 2020 to 2022). Libraries came from 5' RACE. The listed sequencing device is Illumina NovaSeq 6000. TCRdb reran the public reads through fastp at Q25 and MiXCR, keeping productive beta chains. One record per CDR3 amino acid sequence lists the most common genes and DNA. In this sample the table shows some 210,000 distinct CDR3 sequences, roughly 18% of which occur a single time. The ten largest clones capture 2.4% of the sample. What was sequenced was PBMCs or a T cell subset sorted from them (not recorded which). The receptors were sampled from an adult woman who had mild COVID-19 (a few samples of this study predate the infection). The sample titles of this study are shuffled in the database, so cell type and time point are left out; the donor was told from shared clones.

This clonotype was recorded a few times. The rearrangement links TRBV4-1 to TRBJ1-5; perhaps TRBD1 as D (5 bases). Germline values: CDR1 MGHRA, CDR2 YSYEKL. Trimming removed 1 base from V and 2 bases from J, with 12 bases in between. CDR3 length: 16 residues. In DNA form, the CDR3 reads TGCGCCAGCAGCCAAGTCGACAGAGGGGGCAATCAGCCCCAGCATTTT. This gives the protein CASSQVDRGGNQPQHF.

This clonotype was observed a handful of times. The gene calls are TRBV5-1 and TRBJ1-2; no firm D call. V lost 3 bases, J lost 1 base, and 10 bases lay in between. The CDR3 loop spans 14 amino acids. Germline V gene sequence: CDR1 SGHRS, CDR2 YFSETQ. CDR3 DNA: TGCGCCAGCAGCTCCGGTGGAGTTAACTATGGCTACACCTTC. Translation: CASSSGGVNYGYTF.

This clonotype is classed as medium-sized. This rearrangement joins TRBV12-1 to TRBJ2-1; TRBD2 was called by the table and not checked on the DNA. TRBV12-1 is reported as a pseudogene. CDR3 length: 19 amino acids. The CDR3 spells CASSDFLAGERTPTNEQFF. In nucleotides, the CDR3 is TGTGCCAGCAGCGACTTTCTAGCGGGGGAGCGTACTCCGACCAATGAGCAGTTCTTC.

This clonotype was observed a handful of times. J is TRBJ2-3 and V is TRBV5-1; possible D gene TRBD2, 5 bases. From germline, CDR1 is SGHRS and CDR2 YFSETQ. The length of the CDR3 is 15 residues. The ends were cut back, 0 bases at V and 3 bases at J, with 11 bases in the middle. CDR3 bases: TGCGCCAGCAGCTTGGTGTCGGGATTTACAGATACGCAGTATTTT. Its translation: CASSLVSGFTDTQYF.

The rearrangement uses TRBV19 and TRBJ2-1; a possible D gene is TRBD2 (6 bases). The CDR3 covers 16 residues. The germline CDR1 and CDR2 sequences are LNHDA and SQIVND (reference sequence). Trimming removed 1 base from V and 2 bases from J, with 12 bases in between. The DNA of the CDR3 is TGTGCCAGTAGTATAGTGGCGGGACCACCCTACAATGAGCAGTTCTTC. Its translation is CASSIVAGPPYNEQFF.

This clonotype was detected a few times. The genes are TRBV6-5 and TRBJ2-7, with 8 bases identical to TRBD1. The CDR3 length is 15 residues. Germline values: CDR1 MNHEY, CDR2 SVGAGI. J was trimmed by 7 bases and V by 6 bases; bases with no gene match: 14. In nucleotides, the CDR3 is TGTGCCAGCAGCCGCTCCCGGACAGGGACGGGGGAGCAGTACTTC. Amino acids: CASSRSRTGTGEQYF.

The rearrangement joins TRBV4-1 to TRBJ1-1; weak D call: TRBD1 (6 bases). This CDR3 is built from 14 residues. Trimming took off 1 base at V and 4 bases at J, with 10 bases between the two ends. Per the germline V gene, CDR1 is MGHRA and CDR2 is YSYEKL. This CDR3 reads CASSQVQGRTEAFF. The CDR3 nucleotides read TGCGCCAGCAGCCAAGTCCAGGGGCGCACTGAAGCTTTCTTT.

This chain connects TRBV12-3 or TRBV12-4 to TRBJ1-2; weak D call: TRBD1 (5 bases). This CDR3 is built from 13 residues. Trimming took off 3 bases at V and 5 bases at J, with 10 bases between the two ends. CDR3 sequence: CASSFRDRYGYTF. CDR3 nucleotide sequence: TGTGCCAGCAGTTTCAGGGATCGGTATGGCTACACCTTC.

This clonotype was picked up many times. The gene calls are TRBV5-1 and TRBJ2-3, with TRBD1 matching over 7 bases. The CDR3 has 16 amino acids. Per the germline V gene, CDR1 is SGHRS and CDR2 is YFSETQ. The V segment lost 1 base and the J segment 3 bases; nucleotides outside the gene matches: 8. The CDR3 region is CASSLPRQGGTDTQYF. CDR3 DNA sequence: TGCGCCAGCAGCTTGCCCCGACAGGGTGGAACAGATACGCAGTATTTT.

Of note for this clonotype: At one of its ends the junction is not consistent with the germline gene, which may arise from a read error. V is TRBV25-1 and J is TRBJ1-6; D is unresolved. The V gene's germline CDR1 is MGHDK and CDR2 SYGVNS. The CDR3 has 14 amino acids. The CDR3 DNA reads TGTGCCAGCAGTGAATTTGTGAATAATTCACCCATCCACTTT. Protein: CASSEFVNNSPIHF. Together with reference TRBV25-1 and TRBJ1-6, the CDR3 gives the full variable domain: EADIYQTPRYLVIGTGKKITLECSQTMGHDKMYWYQQDPGMELHLIHYSYGVNSTEKGDLSSESTVSRIRTEHFPLTLESARPSHTSQYLCASSEFVNNSPIHFGNGTRLTVT.

This clonotype showed up just a few times. The chain combines TRBV11-3 with TRBJ2-5, with 9 bases fitting TRBD2. This CDR3 comprises 15 residues. J was trimmed by 5 bases and V by 3 bases; bases with no gene match: 7. CDR1 and CDR2 (germline): SGHNT, YENEEA. As DNA, the CDR3 is TGTGCCAGCAGCTTGAGGCGGGAGGGAGGCGAGACCCAGTACTTC. It encodes CASSLRREGGETQYF.

This clonotype was recorded many times. DNA for the CDR3: TGTGCCAGCTCCCCTGGATTCCAAGAGACCCAGTACTTC. It translates to CASSPGFQETQYF. This rearrangement joins TRBV18 to TRBJ2-5; D is unclear. Germline CDR1 and CDR2: KGHSH and LQKENI. This CDR3 region has 13 residues. V was cut by 6 bases and J by 1 base, with 9 bases left in between.

The chain uses TRBV5-1 and TRBJ2-3; D unresolved. This CDR3 spans 14 amino acids. With 4 bases removed from V and 2 bases from J, the gap between germline ends came to 11 bases. The germline CDR1 and CDR2 sequences are SGHRS and YFSETQ. CDR3 nucleotides: TGCGCCAGCAGCCTGGACCGCACCACAGATACGCAGTATTTT. Protein product: CASSLDRTTDTQYF.

This clonotype has more than one count but fewer than ten. V and J are TRBV6-6 and TRBJ2-3, with D possibly being TRBD1 (6 bases). Germline lookup yields CDR1 MNHNY and CDR2 SVGAGI (reference sequence). The CDR3 covers 15 residues. Trimming took off 6 bases at V and 3 bases at J, with 16 bases between the two ends. The CDR3 protein is CASRFTGYSTDTQYF. The CDR3 DNA reads TGTGCCAGCAGATTCACAGGGTATTCGACAGATACGCAGTATTTT.

This clonotype came up a few times. The chain uses TRBV7-2 and TRBJ1-5; tentative D call: TRBD1 (5 bases). Trimming pared 6 bases from V and 4 bases from J, leaving 10 bases between. The length of the CDR3 is 13 residues. CDR1 is SGHTA and CDR2 is FQGNSA in the germline V gene. CDR3 DNA sequence: TGTGCCAGCAGTTTCACAGGAAATCAGCCCCAGCATTTT. Encoded protein: CASSFTGNQPQHF.

This clonotype was recorded many times. The gene calls are TRBV20-1 and TRBJ2-5, with 7 bases identical to TRBD2. The CDR3 runs 14 residues. The V gene's germline CDR1 is DFQATT and CDR2 SNEGSKA (reference sequence). V gave up 4 bases and J gave up 6 bases; unmatched junction bases: 11. The CDR3 DNA reads TGCAGTGCTACCGATCTAGCGGTCATGAAGACCCAGTACTTC. It specifies CSATDLAVMKTQYF.

The V gene is TRBV12-3 or TRBV12-4, the J gene TRBJ1-2; possibly TRBD1 for D (6 bases). V gave up 6 bases and J gave up 3 bases, with 11 bases separating them. This CDR3 spans 13 amino acids. The CDR3 DNA follows: TGTGCCAGCAGGAGGGACACAGACTATGGCTACACCTTC. Its translation is CASRRDTDYGYTF.

A few counts support this clonotype. The V gene is TRBV10-2, the J gene TRBJ1-1; perhaps TRBD1 as D (5 bases). This CDR3 is built from 14 residues. V lost 3 bases, J lost 0 bases, and 8 bases lay in between. The germline V gene encodes CDR1 WSHSY and CDR2 SAAADI. The CDR3 here is CASSDEGLNTEAFF. CDR3 coding DNA: TGCGCCAGCAGTGATGAGGGGCTGAACACTGAAGCTTTCTTT.

This chain joins TRBV28 and TRBJ1-1; a weak D match, TRBD1 (6 bases). Germline CDR1 is MDHEN and CDR2 is SYDVKM. The CDR3 contains 15 residues. Trimming removed 7 bases at V and 1 base at J, with 16 bases between. CDR3 DNA: TGTGCCAGCACCCTAGGGGGGAGCCGGAACACTGAAGCTTTCTTT. Its translation is CASTLGGSRNTEAFF.

The sample holds a few counts of this clonotype. One base away lies a much larger clone, so this may be a sequencing read error. V is TRBV12-3 or TRBV12-4 and J is TRBJ1-4; possible D gene TRBD1, 5 bases. V lost 5 bases, J lost 5 bases, and 12 bases lay in between. The CDR3 covers 14 residues. The CDR3 is CASSPGEGNEKLFF. The CDR3 nucleotides are TGTGCCAGCAGTCCGGGAGAGGGGAATGAAAAACTGTTTTTT.

This chain links TRBV7-2 with TRBJ1-2, with D unclear. This CDR3 is built from 16 residues. Germline CDR1 SGHTA, CDR2 FQGNSA. Deletions cut 1 base from V and 1 base from J, with 13 bases between. The CDR3 nucleotides read TGTGCCAGCAGCTTAGTATCAACAGCCTTTAACTATGGCTACACCTTC. As protein: CASSLVSTAFNYGYTF.

This clonotype appeared a few times. The chain recombines TRBV7-9 with TRBJ2-1; 10 nucleotides align to TRBD2. Germline V lookup: CDR1 SEHNR, CDR2 FQNEAQ (reference sequence). The CDR3 runs 16 residues. With V trimmed by 6 bases and J by 4 bases, 9 bases remained unmatched. The CDR3 is CASRARGTSEYNEQFF. The CDR3 DNA reads as TGTGCCAGCAGGGCACGGGGGACTAGCGAATACAATGAGCAGTTCTTC.

This clonotype was picked up a small number of times. This chain joins TRBV7-2 and TRBJ2-1; a weak D match, TRBD2 (6 bases). Germline CDR1 is SGHTA and CDR2 is FQGNSA. Trimming took 5 bases from V and 10 from J, leaving 15 bases between them. CDR3 length: 13 residues. The CDR3 region is CASSEPLAGEQFF. The CDR3 nucleotides are TGTGCCAGCAGCGAACCCCTGGCGGGAGAGCAGTTCTTC.